The subject of this entry is one TCR beta chain. The record originates from a study of T cell responses to AZD1222 COVID-19 vaccine. Profiled with immunoSEQ multiplex PCR; TCRdb holds only in-frame clones, not every one. The data hold roughly 130,000 clones, with about 91% observed a single time. This sequence was found in an adult in good health. Sample: peripheral blood, taken on day 0 of AZD1222 vaccination.

The CDR3 region is CASSQVRAAGELFF. Written as DNA, the CDR3 is TGTGCCAGCAGCCAAGTGCGCGCAGCTGGGGAGCTGTTTTTT. J is TRBJ2-2 and V is TRBV3-1 (or the pseudogene TRBV3-2); D remains unclear. Trimming left V 1 base short and J 8 bases short, with 11 bases between. This CDR3 has 14 amino acids. The V gene's germline CDR1 is LGHDT and CDR2 YNNKEL (reference sequence).